This is a list of T cell receptor beta chains from one sample in a study of shared T cell receptors in the human thymus. This table comes from immunoSEQ multiplex PCR, and its TCRdb copy is limited to in-frame clones, with some not included. Altogether roughly 550,000 clones are present, 75% to 80% being singletons, with the ten largest covering more than 0.01%. Separately, the same data were catalogued under a study of human thymus T cells.

Sequenced input: thymocytes. Receptor source: a boy in the first two years of life with a congenital heart defect. The conserved cysteine and the conserved F or W are not part of the CDR3 here. The order of the fields is V gene, CDR3 protein.

TRBV4-3,ASSHYFNRDGKNIQY
TRBV14,ASSPRDREYHEQF
TRBV4-1,ASSQGGEGQDTQY
TRBV9,ASSVARGLASYEQY
TRBV14,ASSQDMPGQRTEAF
TRBV15,ATSTGQHGYT
TRBV6-1,ASSGTSRRSYEQY
TRBV5-1,ASSYTQWYRGRLLYEQY
TRBV10-1,ASSDFRQGAKGEQY
TRBV6-5,ASSPGLAGELF
TRBV10-2,ASSELLAGGPPTYEQY
TRBV4-3,ASSQQNRRGRRTDTQY
TRBV13,ASSLTGGYEQY
TRBV7-2,ASSFGTQNTEAF
TRBV18,ASSPTSGRAYEQY
TRBV5-6,ASSPRQGGQETQY
TRBV25-1,ASSPGQARSGANVLT
TRBV4-2,ASSPGGGSDEQF
TRBV11-2,ASSLNSMETQY
TRBV4-1,ASSQEGGDTQY
TRBV19,ASSPEVGHYEQY
TRBV6-5,ASSPPGVTNEKLF
TRBV4-3,ASSQREKGLAGFNEQF
TRBV6-1,ASSERSGSGANVLT
TRBV20-1,SATRESEQF
TRBV4-3,ASSQRPRSSYEQY
TRBV5-4,ASSLPSQTLGTGELF
TRBV4-3,ASSQEWDRGYQETQY
TRBV11-3,ASSLVSTDTQY
TRBV29-1,SAWWDSPREGHTGELF
TRBV6-1,ASSSRGRYT
TRBV30,AWNPRRFRDTQY
TRBV6-5,ASSAPTGVGEQY
TRBV7-9,ASRPDGRPYEQY
TRBV14,ASSRSYEQY
TRBV4-1,ASSQEVRVDNYGYT
TRBV27,ASSSSRVDITSGYYNEQF
TRBV4-1,ASSQGGAEATQPQH
TRBV29-1,SVSDRDYNQPQH
TRBV28,ASSPQDTPRGGTEAF
TRBV4-2,ASSHDLAEQF
TRBV30,AWSVPGDLETQY
TRBV12-5,ASGLGGTGGPTSTDTQY
TRBV18,ASSPPETSGASYEQY
TRBV27,ASRPSSGRQAFSRLTDTQY
TRBV28,ASSCPQGYSNQPQH
TRBV23-1,ASSQPRDRVDNEQF
TRBV28,ALRAGNQPQH
TRBV7-7,ASSSRTSGRGVGELF
TRBV5-6,ASSLDTEAF
TRBV30,AWSVHRQHTGELF
TRBV19,ASKVGDTMNTEAF
TRBV5-1,ASSPDTSFTDTQY